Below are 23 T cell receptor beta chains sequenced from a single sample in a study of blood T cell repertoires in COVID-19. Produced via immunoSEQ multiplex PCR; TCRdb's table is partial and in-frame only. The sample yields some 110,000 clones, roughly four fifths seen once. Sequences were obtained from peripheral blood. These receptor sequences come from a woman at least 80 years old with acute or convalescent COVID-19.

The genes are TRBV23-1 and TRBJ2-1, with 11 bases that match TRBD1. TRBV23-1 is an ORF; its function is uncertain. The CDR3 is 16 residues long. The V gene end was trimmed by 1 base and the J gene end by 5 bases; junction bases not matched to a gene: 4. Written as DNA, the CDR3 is TGCGCCAGCAGTCAATTTGGGGACAGGGGGAACAATGAGCAGTTCTTC. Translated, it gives CASSQFGDRGNNEQFF.

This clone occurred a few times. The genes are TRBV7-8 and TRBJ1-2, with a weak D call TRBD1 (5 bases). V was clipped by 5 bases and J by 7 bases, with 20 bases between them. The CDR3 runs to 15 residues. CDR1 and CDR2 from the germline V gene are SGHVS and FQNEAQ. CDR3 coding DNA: TGTGCCAGCAGCCCCCTCGCAGGGTCCCGCGGTGGCTACACCTTC. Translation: CASSPLAGSRGGYTF.

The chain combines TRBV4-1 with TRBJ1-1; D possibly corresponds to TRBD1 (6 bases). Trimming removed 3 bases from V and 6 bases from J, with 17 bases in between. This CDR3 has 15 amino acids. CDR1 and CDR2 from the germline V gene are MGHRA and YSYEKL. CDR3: CASSHMGQKLPEAFF. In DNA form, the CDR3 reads TGCGCCAGCAGCCATATGGGACAAAAGCTGCCTGAAGCTTTCTTT.

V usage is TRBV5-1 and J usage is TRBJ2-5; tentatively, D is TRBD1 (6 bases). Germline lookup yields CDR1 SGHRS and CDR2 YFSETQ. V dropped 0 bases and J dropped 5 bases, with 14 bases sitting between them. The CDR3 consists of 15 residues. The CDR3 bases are TGCGCCAGCAGCTTGGCCGGCAGGGGAGAGGAGACCCAGTACTTC. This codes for CASSLAGRGEETQYF.

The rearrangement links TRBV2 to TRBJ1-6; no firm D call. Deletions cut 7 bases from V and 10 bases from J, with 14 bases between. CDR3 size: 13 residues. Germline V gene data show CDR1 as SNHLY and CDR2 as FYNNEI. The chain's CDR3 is CASTQYGGSPLHF. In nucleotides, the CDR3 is TGTGCCAGCACTCAGTACGGCGGCTCACCCCTCCACTTT.

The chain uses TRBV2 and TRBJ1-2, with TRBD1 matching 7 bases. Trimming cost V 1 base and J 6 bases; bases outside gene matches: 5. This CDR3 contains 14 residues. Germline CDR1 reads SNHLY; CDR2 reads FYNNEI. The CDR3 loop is CASSEDEQGNGYTF. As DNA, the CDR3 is TGTGCCAGCAGTGAAGACGAACAGGGGAATGGCTACACCTTC.

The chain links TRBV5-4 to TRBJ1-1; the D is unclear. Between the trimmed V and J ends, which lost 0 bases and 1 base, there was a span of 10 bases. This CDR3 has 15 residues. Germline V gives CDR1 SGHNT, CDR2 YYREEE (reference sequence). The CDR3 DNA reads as TGTGCCAGCAGCTTGGGGTTACAGACGAACACTGAAGCTTTCTTT. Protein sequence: CASSLGLQTNTEAFF.

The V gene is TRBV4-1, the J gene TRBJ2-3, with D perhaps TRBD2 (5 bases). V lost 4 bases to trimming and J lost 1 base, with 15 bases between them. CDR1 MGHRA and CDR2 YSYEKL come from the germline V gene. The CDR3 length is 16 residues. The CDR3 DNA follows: TGCGCCAGCAGCCTCGGAATCGGACTGCGCACAGATACGCAGTATTTT. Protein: CASSLGIGLRTDTQYF.

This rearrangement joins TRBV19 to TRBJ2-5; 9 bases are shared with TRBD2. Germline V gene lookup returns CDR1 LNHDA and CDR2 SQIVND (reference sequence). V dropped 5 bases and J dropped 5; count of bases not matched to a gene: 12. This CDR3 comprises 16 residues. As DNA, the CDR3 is TGTGCCAGTAGTGATTTATCGGGACTAGCTGAGGAGACCCAGTACTTC. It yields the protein CASSDLSGLAEETQYF.

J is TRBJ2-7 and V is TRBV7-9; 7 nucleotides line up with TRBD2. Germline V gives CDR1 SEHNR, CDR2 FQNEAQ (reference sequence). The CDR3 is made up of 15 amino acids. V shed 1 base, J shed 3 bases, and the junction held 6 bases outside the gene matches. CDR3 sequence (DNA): TGTGCCAGCAGCTTAGGTCTAGCGGAGAACTACGAGCAGTACGTC. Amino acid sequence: CASSLGLAENYEQYV.

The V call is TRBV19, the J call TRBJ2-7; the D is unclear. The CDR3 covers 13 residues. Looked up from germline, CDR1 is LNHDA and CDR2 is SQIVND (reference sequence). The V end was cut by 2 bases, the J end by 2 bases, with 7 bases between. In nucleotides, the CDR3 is TGTGCCAGTAGTATAAACGCAGCCTACGAGCAGTACTTC. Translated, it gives CASSINAAYEQYF.

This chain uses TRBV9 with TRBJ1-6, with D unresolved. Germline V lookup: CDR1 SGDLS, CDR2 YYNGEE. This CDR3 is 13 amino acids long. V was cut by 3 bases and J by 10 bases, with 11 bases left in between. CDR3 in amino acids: CASSGLPDSPLHF. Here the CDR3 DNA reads TGTGCCAGCAGCGGACTACCCGACTCACCCCTCCACTTT.

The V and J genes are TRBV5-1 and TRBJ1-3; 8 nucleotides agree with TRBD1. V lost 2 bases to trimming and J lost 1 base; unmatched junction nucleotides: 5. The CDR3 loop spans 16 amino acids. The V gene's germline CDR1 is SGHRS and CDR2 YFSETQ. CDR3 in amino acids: CASSLQNRGSGNTIYF. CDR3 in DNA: TGCGCCAGCAGCTTACAAAACAGGGGGTCTGGAAACACCATATATTTT.

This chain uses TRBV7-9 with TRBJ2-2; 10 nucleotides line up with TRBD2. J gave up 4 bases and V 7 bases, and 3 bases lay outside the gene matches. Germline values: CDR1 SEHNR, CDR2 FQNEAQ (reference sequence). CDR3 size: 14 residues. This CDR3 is CASILAGATGELFF. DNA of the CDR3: TGTGCCAGCATCCTAGCGGGAGCCACCGGGGAGCTGTTTTTT.

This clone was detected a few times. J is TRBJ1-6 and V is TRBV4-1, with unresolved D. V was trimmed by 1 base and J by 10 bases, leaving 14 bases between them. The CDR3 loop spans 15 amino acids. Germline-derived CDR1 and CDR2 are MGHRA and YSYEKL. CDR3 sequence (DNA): TGCGCCAGCAGCCAAGCGCCCACAGAGCGGTCACCCCTCCACTTT. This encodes CASSQAPTERSPLHF.

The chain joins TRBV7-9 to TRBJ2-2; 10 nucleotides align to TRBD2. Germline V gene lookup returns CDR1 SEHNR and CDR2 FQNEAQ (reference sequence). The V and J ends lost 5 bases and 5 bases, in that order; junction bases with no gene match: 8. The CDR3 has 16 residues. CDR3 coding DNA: TGTGCCAGCAGCCCCCCCCTAGCGGGAGAAACCGGGGAGCTGTTTTTT. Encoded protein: CASSPPLAGETGELFF.

CDR3: CASSPRVQTQGSNQPQHF. CDR3 nucleotides: TGTGCCAGCTCACCGCGGGTACAAACCCAAGGAAGCAATCAGCCCCAGCATTTT. The gene calls are TRBV18 and TRBJ1-5; no clear D gene. CDR1 and CDR2 (germline): KGHSH, LQKENI. V gave up 3 bases and J gave up 1 base, with 19 bases separating them. CDR3 length: 18 residues.

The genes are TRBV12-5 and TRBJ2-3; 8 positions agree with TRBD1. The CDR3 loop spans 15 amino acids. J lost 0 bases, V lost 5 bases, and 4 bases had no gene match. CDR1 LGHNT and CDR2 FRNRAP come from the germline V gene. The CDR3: CASGAWDRSTDTQYF. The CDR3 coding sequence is TGTGCTAGTGGTGCTTGGGACAGGAGCACAGATACGCAGTATTTT.

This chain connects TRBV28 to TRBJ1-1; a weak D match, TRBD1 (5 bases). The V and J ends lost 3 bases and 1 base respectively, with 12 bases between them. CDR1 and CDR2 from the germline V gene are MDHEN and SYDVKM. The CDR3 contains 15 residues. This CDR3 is CASSFANRRNTEAFF. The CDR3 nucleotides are TGTGCCAGCAGTTTCGCGAACAGGCGGAACACTGAAGCTTTCTTT.

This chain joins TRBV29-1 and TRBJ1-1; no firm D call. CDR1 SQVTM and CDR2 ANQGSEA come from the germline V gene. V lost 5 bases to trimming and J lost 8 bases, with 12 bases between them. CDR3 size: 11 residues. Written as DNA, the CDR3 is TGCAGCGTTCGTTACTCATACGAAGCTTTCTTT. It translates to CSVRYSYEAFF.

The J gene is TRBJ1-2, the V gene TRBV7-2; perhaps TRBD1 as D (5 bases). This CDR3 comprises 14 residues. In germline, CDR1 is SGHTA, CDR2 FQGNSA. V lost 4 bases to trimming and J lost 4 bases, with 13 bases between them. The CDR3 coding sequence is TGTGCCAGCAGCTCCCAACAGGCTATCTATGGCTACACCTTC. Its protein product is CASSSQQAIYGYTF.

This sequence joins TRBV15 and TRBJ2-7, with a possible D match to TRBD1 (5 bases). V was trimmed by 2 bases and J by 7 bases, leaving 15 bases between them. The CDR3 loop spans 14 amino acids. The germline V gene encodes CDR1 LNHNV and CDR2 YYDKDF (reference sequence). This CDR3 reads CATSRSVTAEEQYV. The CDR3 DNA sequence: TGTGCCACCAGCAGAAGCGTGACAGCCGAAGAGCAGTACGTC.

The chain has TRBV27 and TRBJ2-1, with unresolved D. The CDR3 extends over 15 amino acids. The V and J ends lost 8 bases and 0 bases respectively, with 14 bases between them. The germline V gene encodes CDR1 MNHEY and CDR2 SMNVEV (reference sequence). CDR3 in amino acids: CASSTGPFSYNEQFF. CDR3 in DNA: TGTGCCAGCTCGACGGGTCCCTTCTCCTACAATGAGCAGTTCTTC.